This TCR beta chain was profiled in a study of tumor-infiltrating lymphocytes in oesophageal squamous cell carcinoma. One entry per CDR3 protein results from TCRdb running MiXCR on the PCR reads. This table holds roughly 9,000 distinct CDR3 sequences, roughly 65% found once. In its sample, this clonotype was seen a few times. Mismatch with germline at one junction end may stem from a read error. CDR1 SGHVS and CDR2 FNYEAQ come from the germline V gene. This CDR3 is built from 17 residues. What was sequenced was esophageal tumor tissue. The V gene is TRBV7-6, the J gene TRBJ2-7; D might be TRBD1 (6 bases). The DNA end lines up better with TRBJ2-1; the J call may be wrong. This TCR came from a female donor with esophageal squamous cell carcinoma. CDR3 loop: CASSLSLGETGCDEQFF. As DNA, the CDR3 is TGTGCTAGCAGCTTATCCCTAGGTGAGACAGGTTGTGATGAGCAGTTCTTC.